The 26 T cell receptor beta chains in this list originate from one sample, sequenced in a study of beta chain features in type 1 diabetes. Expressed TCRB transcripts were sequenced because the isolated RNA had all been reverse transcribed beforehand. Profiled with immunoSEQ multiplex PCR; TCRdb holds only in-frame clones, not every one. The repertoire holds around 500,000 clones, 10% to 12% seen once, with over 0.04% in the top ten. The sequenced sample consisted of naive CD4+ T cells from blood. The receptors originated from a woman aged 18-35 years in good health.

This clone was observed a few times. This chain connects TRBV2 to TRBJ1-2; no reliable D call. Looked up from germline, CDR1 is SNHLY and CDR2 is FYNNEI. V was clipped by 5 bases and J by 8 bases, with 18 bases between them. CDR3 size: 14 residues. This CDR3 reads CASSSVMGQVGYTF. The CDR3 DNA is TGTGCCAGCAGTTCCGTAATGGGCCAGGTCGGCTACACCTTC.

This clone turned up a few times. The rearrangement uses TRBV9 and TRBJ1-6, with 10 bases matching TRBD1. This CDR3 comprises 14 residues. CDR1 and CDR2 from the germline V gene are SGDLS and YYNGEE. After removal of 4 bases from V and 9 bases from J, the junction contained 4 bases not matched to a gene. For the CDR3, the DNA is TGTGCCAGCAGCCTCAGGGACAGGGGTTCACCCCTCCACTTT. Protein sequence: CASSLRDRGSPLHF.

The chain is built from TRBV5-1 and TRBJ2-1; D uncertain. The V gene's germline CDR1 is SGHRS and CDR2 YFSETQ. Deletions cut 0 bases from V and 3 bases from J, with 10 bases between. The CDR3 consists of 15 residues. The DNA of the CDR3 is TGCGCCAGCAGCTTGGGCGGAGACGGCTACAATGAGCAGTTCTTC. Protein sequence: CASSLGGDGYNEQFF.

This clone was seen a handful of times. V is TRBV25-1 and J is TRBJ2-3, with 10 bases matching TRBD2. There are 18 residues in the CDR3. J was trimmed by 5 bases and V by 1 base; bases with no gene match: 12. Germline V CDR1 and CDR2: MGHDK, SYGVNS. For the CDR3, the DNA is TGTGCCAGCAGTGAATTGGGTAGCGGGAGGTCTCGGGGAGATACGCAGTATTTT. Amino acids: CASSELGSGRSRGDTQYF.

This clone turned up a few times. This sequence joins TRBV2 and TRBJ2-1; possibly TRBD1 for D (6 bases). Trimming took 7 bases from V and 6 from J, leaving 7 bases between them. Germline lookup yields CDR1 SNHLY and CDR2 FYNNEI. This CDR3 spans 11 amino acids. CDR3: CASTRGNEQFF. The CDR3 DNA reads TGTGCCAGCACCAGGGGCAATGAGCAGTTCTTC.

The chain links TRBV14 to TRBJ1-6, with D perhaps matching TRBD1 (6 bases). Germline CDR1 SGHDN, CDR2 FVKESK. The CDR3 runs to 14 residues. The V end lost 7 bases, the J end lost 8 bases, and 15 bases lay between the germline ends. CDR3 sequence reads: CASNTLGADSPLHF. DNA for the CDR3: TGTGCCAGCAACACACTGGGGGCCGATTCACCCCTCCACTTT.

J is TRBJ2-1 and V is TRBV30; D is unresolved. The germline CDR1 and CDR2 sequences are GTSNPN and SVGIG (reference sequence). Trimming removed 1 base from V and 9 bases from J, with 13 bases in between. CDR3 length: 13 residues. The CDR3 region is CAWSANLGSEQFF. The DNA of the CDR3 is TGTGCCTGGAGTGCAAACCTGGGATCTGAGCAGTTCTTC.

The rearrangement links TRBV4-3 to TRBJ2-3; no reliable D call. The germline gives CDR1 LGHNA, CDR2 YSLEER. The CDR3 has 15 amino acids. V dropped 1 base and J dropped 0 bases, with 8 bases sitting between them. CDR3 sequence: CASSQGLGSTDTQYF. In DNA, the CDR3 is TGCGCCAGCAGCCAAGGTTTGGGAAGCACAGATACGCAGTATTTT.

This clone was seen only a few times. This chain uses TRBV5-1 with TRBJ2-7, with D perhaps TRBD1 (5 bases). This CDR3 spans 15 amino acids. CDR1 is SGHRS and CDR2 is YFSETQ in the germline V gene. V lost 0 bases to trimming and J lost 2 bases, with 12 bases between them. The CDR3 DNA reads as TGCGCCAGCAGCTTGGTAGCAGGGATGACCTACGAGCAGTACTTC. Encoded protein: CASSLVAGMTYEQYF.

This clone was seen many times. The chain employs TRBV30 and TRBJ1-2, with D uncertain. The CDR3 spans 14 residues. V gave up 0 bases and J gave up 4 bases, with 12 bases separating them. The germline V gene has CDR1 GTSNPN and CDR2 SVGIG (reference sequence). CDR3 loop: CAWSVRTAAYGYTF. CDR3 DNA: TGTGCCTGGAGTGTTAGGACTGCTGCCTATGGCTACACCTTC.

This clone was counted a few times. The chain recombines TRBV7-2 with TRBJ2-5; perhaps TRBD2 as D (5 bases). The V end was cut by 0 bases, the J end by 7 bases, with 9 bases between. The CDR3 runs 13 residues. The germline V gene encodes CDR1 SGHTA and CDR2 FQGNSA. Written as DNA, the CDR3 is TGTGCCAGCAGCTTAGCTCCTGGAGGGACCCAGTACTTC. This codes for CASSLAPGGTQYF.

The chain combines TRBV20-1 with TRBJ2-1; D remains ambiguous. The CDR3 covers 11 residues. Looked up from germline, CDR1 is DFQATT and CDR2 is SNEGSKA (reference sequence). Deletions cut 5 bases from V and 12 bases from J, with 14 bases between. The CDR3, as DNA: TGCAGTGCTTGGCAACCCAATTCGCAGTTCTTC. This sequence encodes CSAWQPNSQFF.

The chain uses TRBV5-4 and TRBJ2-3; TRBD2 might be the D (6 bases). Germline lookup yields CDR1 SGHNT and CDR2 YYREEE (reference sequence). V lost 2 bases and J lost 2, with 18 bases in between. There are 17 residues in the CDR3. The CDR3 nucleotides read TGTGCCAGCAGCTTACTAGCCGCTGCTACCTCCACAGATACGCAGTATTTT. It yields the protein CASSLLAAATSTDTQYF.

In this sample, this clone turned up a few times. The chain joins TRBV30 to TRBJ2-1; 7 bases fit TRBD2. Germline CDR1 is GTSNPN and CDR2 is SVGIG (reference sequence). V shed 0 bases and J 8 bases; nucleotides not matched to a gene: 13. The CDR3 is 16 amino acids. The CDR3 spells CAWSVWVGDREDEQFF. CDR3 in DNA: TGTGCCTGGAGTGTATGGGTGGGGGACCGGGAGGATGAGCAGTTCTTC.

This clone was counted only a few times. This sequence joins TRBV9 and TRBJ2-3; D unclear. CDR3 length: 17 amino acids. The ends were cut back, 3 bases at V and 1 base at J, with 18 bases in the middle. In germline, CDR1 is SGDLS, CDR2 YYNGEE. CDR3 residues: CASSGRAAVGGTDTQYF. As DNA, the CDR3 is TGTGCCAGCAGCGGACGAGCCGCCGTAGGCGGCACAGATACGCAGTATTTT. Drawing the rest from reference TRBV9 and TRBJ2-3, the complete variable domain is DSGVTQTPKHLITATGQRVTLRCSPRSGDLSVYWYQQSLDQGLQFLIQYYNGEERAKGNILERFSAQQFPDLHSELNLSSLELGDSALYFCASSGRAAVGGTDTQYFGPGTRLTVL.

The gene calls are TRBV7-2 and TRBJ2-5, with 7 bases matching TRBD1. The CDR3 consists of 14 residues. CDR1 and CDR2 (germline): SGHTA, FQGNSA. The V segment lost 3 bases and the J segment 4 bases; nucleotides outside the gene matches: 5. CDR3 nucleotides: TGTGCCAGCAGCTTGGGACAGCGTCGAGAGACCCAGTACTTC. It yields the protein CASSLGQRRETQYF.

This clone was counted between two and nine times. The junction and the germline gene differ at one end; a read error may be behind it. The sample holds other DNA sequences that translate to the same CDR3. The V and J genes are TRBV18 and TRBJ2-2; D gene ambiguous. CDR1 and CDR2 (germline): KGHSH, LQKENI. The CDR3 covers 13 residues. In DNA form, the CDR3 reads TGTGCCAGCTCACCACCGAATACCGGGGAGCTGTTTTTT. Protein sequence: CASSPPNTGELFF.

This clone was seen more than once but under ten times. The chain combines TRBV30 with TRBJ1-4, with unresolved D. The CDR3 covers 15 residues. The germline V and J ends were trimmed by 0 bases and 4 bases, with 12 bases remaining between them. Germline values: CDR1 GTSNPN, CDR2 SVGIG (reference sequence). Here the CDR3 DNA reads TGTGCCTGGAGTGTGGGTGCCCCGGTTAATGAAAAACTGTTTTTT. Translation: CAWSVGAPVNEKLFF.

The chain recombines TRBV5-1 with TRBJ2-5; D call uncertain. Germline lookup yields CDR1 SGHRS and CDR2 YFSETQ. Trimming left V 4 bases short and J 4 bases short, with 11 bases between. This CDR3 region has 13 residues. CDR3 residues: CASSRTGSETQYF. The CDR3 DNA follows: TGCGCCAGCAGCCGGACGGGCTCAGAGACCCAGTACTTC. Full variable domain (outside the CDR3, taken from reference TRBV5-1 and TRBJ2-5): KAGVTQTPRYLIKTRGQQVTLSCSPISGHRSVSWYQQTPGQGLQFLFEYFSETQRNKGNFPGRFSGRQFSNSRSEMNVSTLELGDSALYLCASSRTGSETQYFGPGTRLLVL.

The chain joins TRBV9 to TRBJ2-6; D is possibly TRBD2 (5 bases). The CDR3 has 17 residues. Trimming cost V 2 bases and J 0 bases, with 12 bases left between them. The germline CDR1 and CDR2 sequences are SGDLS and YYNGEE. The CDR3 DNA follows: TGTGCCAGCAGCGTTGAGGGCAGTCCCTCTGGGGCCAACGTCCTGACTTTC. It translates to CASSVEGSPSGANVLTF.

This clone was picked up a small number of times. Other DNA sequences in this sample translate to the same CDR3. The chain has TRBV9 and TRBJ2-2, with D unclear. The CDR3 has 14 amino acids. Germline values: CDR1 SGDLS, CDR2 YYNGEE. Trimming took off 0 bases at V and 5 bases at J, with 8 bases between the two ends. The CDR3 protein is CASSVVGGTGELFF. CDR3 bases: TGTGCCAGCAGCGTAGTAGGTGGGACCGGGGAGCTGTTTTTT.

This clone was seen more than once but under ten times. The V gene is TRBV10-3, the J gene TRBJ2-5; D is possibly TRBD2 (6 bases). Germline CDR1 is ENHRY and CDR2 is SYGVKD. The germline V and J ends were trimmed by 4 bases and 5 bases, with 11 bases remaining between them. The CDR3 is 13 amino acids. This chain's CDR3 is CAISGTRGETQYF. The DNA for the CDR3 is TGTGCCATCAGTGGGACCCGGGGGGAGACCCAGTACTTC.

The chain joins TRBV5-4 to TRBJ2-3, with TRBD1 as a possible D gene (7 bases). Germline CDR1 SGHNT, CDR2 YYREEE (reference sequence). The CDR3 runs 16 residues. The ends were cut back, 0 bases at V and 1 base at J, with 12 bases in the middle. CDR3 sequence: CASSLAARGGTDTQYF. CDR3 in DNA: TGTGCCAGCAGCTTGGCCGCCAGGGGGGGCACAGATACGCAGTATTTT.

The chain links TRBV2 to TRBJ2-7; no definite D call. There are 10 residues in the CDR3. Germline V gene lookup returns CDR1 SNHLY and CDR2 FYNNEI. The germline V and J ends were trimmed by 6 bases and 1 base, with 1 base remaining between them. Here the CDR3 DNA reads TGTGCCAGCAGGTCCTACGAGCAGTACGTC. Translated, it gives CASRSYEQYV.

This clone appeared a few times. This rearrangement joins TRBV7-8 to TRBJ2-4; 8 nucleotides match TRBD2. After removal of 5 bases from V and 6 bases from J, the junction contained 15 bases not matched to a gene. Germline assignment: CDR1 SGHVS and CDR2 FQNEAQ. The CDR3 loop spans 17 amino acids. This CDR3 reads CASSLYDSGATRNIQYF. In DNA form, the CDR3 reads TGTGCCAGCAGCCTATACGATAGCGGGGCAACGAGAAACATTCAGTACTTC. The entire variable domain, with the rest obtained from reference TRBV7-8 and TRBJ2-4, is as follows: GAGVSQSPRYKVAKRGQDVALRCDPISGHVSLFWYQQALGQGPEFLTYFQNEAQLDKSGLPSDRFFAERPEGSVSTLKIQRTQQEDSAVYLCASSLYDSGATRNIQYFGAGTRLSVL.

This clone was recorded a few times. The chain links TRBV7-3 to TRBJ1-6; D unresolved. The CDR3 runs to 15 residues. Germline CDR1 reads SGHTA; CDR2 reads FQGTGA. V lost 2 bases, J lost 0 bases, and 5 bases lay in between. DNA of the CDR3: TGTGCCAGCAGCTTACGGAGCTCCTATAATTCACCCCTCCACTTT. It translates to CASSLRSSYNSPLHF.